This passage covers 13 T cell receptor beta chains from one sample sequenced in a study of PD-1 blockade in classical Hodgkin lymphoma. This table comes from immunoSEQ multiplex PCR, and its TCRdb copy is limited to in-frame clones, with some not included. The sample carries 22,000 or so clones, roughly 89% recorded once. Time point of the sample: newly diagnosed, previously untreated cHL patient sample. Negative selection with magnetic separation was used to purify CD4+ T cells from thawed PBMCs. Sequencing used CD4+ T cells from blood. The receptors derive from a human donor with classical Hodgkin lymphoma.

The chain combines TRBV18 with TRBJ1-2; D perhaps matches TRBD1 (6 bases). Trimming shortened V by 1 base and J by 7 bases, and 10 bases separated the two germline ends. The CDR3 runs to 13 residues. Germline V gene sequence: CDR1 KGHSH, CDR2 LQKENI. The CDR3 DNA is TGTGCCAGCTCACCACAACAGGGTTTTGGCTACACCTTC. Amino acid sequence: CASSPQQGFGYTF. Using reference TRBV18 and TRBJ1-2 for the parts outside the CDR3, the full variable domain is NAGVMQNPRHLVRRRGQEARLRCSPMKGHSHVYWYRQLPEEGLKFMVYLQKENIIDESGMPKERFSAEFPKEGPSILRIQQVVRGDSAAYFCASSPQQGFGYTFGSGTRLTVV.

The chain couples TRBV5-1 to TRBJ1-1; no definite D call. Germline CDR1 is SGHRS and CDR2 is YFSETQ. The CDR3 loop spans 14 amino acids. The V end lost 0 bases, the J end lost 1 base, and 7 bases lay between the germline ends. The DNA for the CDR3 is TGCGCCAGCAGCTTGGGTTTAGGGAACACTGAAGCTTTCTTT. Its translation is CASSLGLGNTEAFF.

V and J are TRBV19 and TRBJ1-2; D gene unclear. V lost 3 bases, J lost 8 bases, and 13 bases lay in between. Germline lookup yields CDR1 LNHDA and CDR2 SQIVND (reference sequence). The CDR3 is 13 amino acids. DNA of the CDR3: TGTGCCAGTAGTATCCCGGAGAGGGTCGGCTACACCTTC. This codes for CASSIPERVGYTF.

The rearrangement links TRBV6-6 to TRBJ2-1, with 9 bases lining up with TRBD2. Germline CDR1 reads MNHNY; CDR2 reads SVGAGI (reference sequence). CDR3 length equals 13 residues. V was pared by 6 bases and J by 6 bases, with 3 bases of the junction left unmatched. CDR3 DNA sequence: TGTGCCAGCAGGATGCGGGAGGGCAATGAGCAGTTCTTC. Translating gives CASRMREGNEQFF.

V and J are TRBV4-1 and TRBJ2-7; D assignment may be TRBD1 or TRBD2 (5 bases each). Germline loops: CDR1 MGHRA, CDR2 YSYEKL. Trimming cost V 0 bases and J 2 bases, with 11 bases left between them. This CDR3 is built from 15 residues. Here the CDR3 DNA reads TGCGCCAGCAGCCAAGATCCGGGACGGACCTACGAGCAGTACTTC. This codes for CASSQDPGRTYEQYF.

This clone is a singleton in its sample. The CDR3 protein is CASSPDIGTLLTQYF. DNA for the CDR3: TGTGCCAGCAGTCCAGATATCGGGACTTTACTTACGCAGTATTTT. This chain uses TRBV27 with TRBJ2-3, with D possibly being TRBD2 (6 bases). The CDR3 has 15 amino acids. V was pared by 5 bases and J by 8 bases, with 20 bases between. In germline, CDR1 is MNHEY, CDR2 SMNVEV (reference sequence).

The rearrangement uses TRBV7-9 and TRBJ2-1; 10 bases are a match to TRBD2. The germline V gene encodes CDR1 SEHNR and CDR2 FQNEAQ (reference sequence). The CDR3 consists of 15 residues. J lost 7 bases, V lost 1 base, and 4 bases had no gene match. CDR3 amino acids: CASSLEAGGRNEQFF. DNA for the CDR3: TGTGCCAGCAGCTTAGAAGCGGGAGGGCGAAATGAGCAGTTCTTC.

The chain has TRBV4-3 and TRBJ2-2; unclear D gene. This CDR3 has 17 amino acids. Between the trimmed V and J ends, which lost 1 base and 0 bases, there was a span of 12 bases. Germline CDR1 is LGHNA and CDR2 is YSLEER. The CDR3 here is CASSQGHLNANTGELFF. The CDR3 bases are TGCGCCAGCAGCCAAGGGCATTTAAACGCGAACACCGGGGAGCTGTTTTTT.

The chain is built from TRBV18 and TRBJ2-7, with D maybe TRBD1 (5 bases). Trimming shortened V by 1 base and J by 5 bases, and 12 bases separated the two germline ends. The CDR3 covers 14 residues. The V gene's germline CDR1 is KGHSH and CDR2 LQKENI. The CDR3 region is CASSPQQGRNEQYF. As DNA, the CDR3 is TGTGCCAGCTCACCACAGCAGGGCAGGAACGAGCAGTACTTC.

The chain links TRBV11-2 to TRBJ2-7, with 12 bases that match TRBD2. From germline, CDR1 is SGHAT and CDR2 FQNNGV. V shed 5 bases and J 6 bases; nucleotides not matched to a gene: 8. The CDR3 totals 15 residues. This CDR3 is CASSPRGLAGFEQYF. CDR3 nucleotide sequence: TGTGCCAGCAGCCCCAGAGGACTAGCGGGGTTCGAGCAGTACTTC.

The chain carries TRBV27 and TRBJ2-1; D is uncertain. Germline V lookup: CDR1 MNHEY, CDR2 SMNVEV (reference sequence). Trimming stripped 4 bases from V and 4 bases from J, with 14 bases between. This CDR3 has 15 residues. The CDR3 spells CASSYLPLQYNEQFF. The CDR3 DNA follows: TGTGCCAGCAGTTATCTCCCCCTACAATACAATGAGCAGTTCTTC.

V gene TRBV2 combines with J gene TRBJ2-1, with D possibly matching TRBD1 (6 bases). The CDR3 runs 14 residues. Germline lookup yields CDR1 SNHLY and CDR2 FYNNEI. Deletions cut 7 bases from V and 7 bases from J, with 17 bases between. The CDR3 spells CASMDRTYRNEQFF. Written as DNA, the CDR3 is TGTGCCAGCATGGACAGAACCTACCGGAATGAGCAGTTCTTC. Variable domain in full (rest from reference TRBV2 and TRBJ2-1): EPEVTQTPSHQVTQMGQEVILRCVPISNHLYFYWYRQILGQKVEFLVSFYNNEISEKSEIFDDQFSVERPDGSNFTLKIRSTKLEDSAMYFCASMDRTYRNEQFFGPGTRLTVL.

The V and J genes are TRBV30 and TRBJ1-1, with D possibly TRBD1 on 5 matching bases. V lost 4 bases, J lost 3 bases, and 12 bases lay in between. This CDR3 contains 13 residues. Germline lookup yields CDR1 GTSNPN and CDR2 SVGIG (reference sequence). This CDR3 is CAWNPRGYTEAFF. CDR3 nucleotides: TGTGCCTGGAACCCTCGGGGCTACACTGAAGCTTTCTTT.